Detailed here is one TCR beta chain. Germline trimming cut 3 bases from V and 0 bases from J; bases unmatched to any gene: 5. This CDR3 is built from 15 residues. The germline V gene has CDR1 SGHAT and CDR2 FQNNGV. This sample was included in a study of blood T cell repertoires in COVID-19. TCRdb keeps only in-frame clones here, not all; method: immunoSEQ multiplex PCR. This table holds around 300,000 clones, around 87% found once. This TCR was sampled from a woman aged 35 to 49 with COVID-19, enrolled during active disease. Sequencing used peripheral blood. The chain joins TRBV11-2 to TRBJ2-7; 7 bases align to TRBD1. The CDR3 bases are TGTGCCAGCAGCTTCTACGGACAGGACTCCTACGAGCAGTACTTC. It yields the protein CASSFYGQDSYEQYF.